The T cell receptor beta chain under discussion was sequenced for a study of CD8+CD57+ T cells in acquired aplastic anemia. Study-level information: The mean DNA yield obtained from sorted CD4+ and CD8+ cells came to about 3.2 ug. Mean read depth for CD4+ cells from healthy donors was around 9.9 million. Broader study findings: Patients and controls shared approximately 30 CD8+ CDR3 sequences.

For this clonotype: The antigen remains unidentified.

The germline V gene has CDR1 SGHAT and CDR2 FQNNGV. V was pared by 3 bases and J by 2 bases, with 16 bases between. This CDR3 region has 16 residues. CDR3 and TCR beta VDJ profiling relied on a genomic DNA template. TCRdb independently ran MiXCR on the reads; one entry per CDR3 protein. The sample lists about 420,000 distinct CDR3 sequences, 55% to 70% seen once, with under 4.5% in the top ten. This receptor was identified in a human donor in good health, serving as a control. The sample taken for sequencing was sorted CD4+, CD8+, or CD8+CD57+ T cells (not recorded which) from PBMCs. V and J are TRBV11-2 and TRBJ2-5, with D perhaps TRBD2 (6 bases). The CDR3 here is CASSFGLGGIQETQYF. CDR3 DNA sequence: TGTGCCAGCAGCTTCGGGCTAGGAGGGATTCAAGAGACCCAGTACTTC.